These 23 T cell receptor beta chains originate from one sample sequenced in a study of blood T cell repertoires in COVID-19. Clones were sequenced by immunoSEQ multiplex PCR, and TCRdb holds only the in-frame ones, with some missing. The repertoire has about 440,000 clones, roughly 87% of them found once; the top ten carry approximately 2%. The sequenced material came from PBMCs or T cells enriched from blood (not recorded which). These receptor sequences come from a young woman with acute COVID-19.

This clone has just one count. The CDR3 DNA sequence: TGTGCCAGTAGTAAGGACAGGACTGGGGCCAACGTCCTGACTTTC. Amino acids: CASSKDRTGANVLTF. The chain combines TRBV19 with TRBJ2-6; 7 bases fit TRBD1. From germline, CDR1 is LNHDA and CDR2 SQIVND (reference sequence). V trimming: 4 bases; J trimming: 2 bases; junction bases outside the gene matches: 2. The CDR3 contains 15 residues.

CDR3 sequence (DNA): TGTGCCAGTAGTATAGGCCTGAGGGGGATTGAAGCTTTCTTT. Translating it yields CASSIGLRGIEAFF. This chain joins TRBV19 and TRBJ1-1, with a possible D match to TRBD1 (6 bases). V was shortened by 1 base and J by 7 bases, with 13 bases between the two germline ends. Per germline, CDR1 LNHDA and CDR2 SQIVND (reference sequence). This CDR3 spans 14 amino acids. Variable domain in full (rest from reference TRBV19 and TRBJ1-1): DGGITQSPKYLFRKEGQNVTLSCEQNLNHDAMYWYRQDPGQGLRLIYYSQIVNDFQKGDIAEGYSVSREKKESFPLTVTSAQKNPTAFYLCASSIGLRGIEAFFGQGTRLTVV.

The gene calls are TRBV2 and TRBJ2-1; 11 nucleotides agree with TRBD2. Trimming took 6 bases from V and 5 from J; bases not matched to a gene: 6. Germline V lookup: CDR1 SNHLY, CDR2 FYNNEI. The CDR3 runs to 15 residues. CDR3: CASRIAGGTNNEQFF. CDR3 in DNA: TGTGCCAGCAGGATAGCGGGAGGGACTAACAATGAGCAGTTCTTC. The full variable domain, its missing parts supplied by reference TRBV2 and TRBJ2-1, is EPEVTQTPSHQVTQMGQEVILRCVPISNHLYFYWYRQILGQKVEFLVSFYNNEISEKSEIFDDQFSVERPDGSNFTLKIRSTKLEDSAMYFCASRIAGGTNNEQFFGPGTRLTVL.

The CDR3 region is CASSPQNTGGRNIQYF. CDR3 coding DNA: TGTGCCAGCAGCCCGCAAAATACAGGGGGCCGAAACATTCAGTACTTC. The genes are TRBV7-9 and TRBJ2-4; 9 positions match TRBD1. V shed 5 bases and J 6 bases; nucleotides not matched to a gene: 11. The CDR3 consists of 16 residues. Looked up from germline, CDR1 is SEHNR and CDR2 is FQNEAQ (reference sequence).

This clone was found once. The chain employs TRBV27 and TRBJ1-6; D is ambiguous. The V gene lost 5 bases and the J gene lost 9 bases, with 20 bases spanning the gap. Germline values: CDR1 MNHEY, CDR2 SMNVEV (reference sequence). The CDR3 extends over 16 amino acids. CDR3 DNA: TGTGCCAGCAGTGCCACTAGGAGCGTCGGTAGTTCACCCCTCCACTTT. Translating gives CASSATRSVGSSPLHF.

The chain combines TRBV16 with TRBJ1-2, with a weak D call TRBD1 (5 bases). Germline loops: CDR1 KGHSY, CDR2 FQNENV. The CDR3 is 14 residues long. V was cut by 4 bases and J by 3 bases, with 12 bases left in between. In DNA form, the CDR3 reads TGTGCCAGCAGCCCCTCACAGGCGCACTATGGCTACACCTTC. Its protein is CASSPSQAHYGYTF.

The chain has TRBV14 and TRBJ2-4; TRBD2 matches 8 bases. Trimming removed 1 base from V and 0 bases from J; junction bases left unmatched: 5. The CDR3 spans 17 residues. Germline CDR1 and CDR2: SGHDN and FVKESK. The CDR3 coding sequence is TGTGCCAGCAGCCAAGTAAGCGGGGGCGCAGCCAAAAACATTCAGTACTTC. Translation: CASSQVSGGAAKNIQYF.

The CDR3 region has the DNA TGTGCCAGCAGTGGGGCCGACAGGGGAAGTTACACTGAAGCTTTCTTT. Amino acid sequence: CASSGADRGSYTEAFF. The chain couples TRBV6-1 to TRBJ1-1, with 8 bases identical to TRBD1. The CDR3 contains 16 residues. V shed 4 bases, J shed 3 bases, and the junction held 10 bases outside the gene matches. Germline assignment: CDR1 MNHNS and CDR2 SASEGT.

This chain joins TRBV27 and TRBJ2-1; no firm D call. V dropped 4 bases and J dropped 2 bases, with 9 bases sitting between them. The length of the CDR3 is 14 residues. Germline CDR1 and CDR2: MNHEY and SMNVEV (reference sequence). This CDR3 is CASSSTFPYNEQFF. The CDR3 coding sequence is TGTGCCAGCAGTTCGACTTTTCCCTACAATGAGCAGTTCTTC.

The chain recombines TRBV7-8 with TRBJ1-1; perhaps TRBD1 as D (6 bases). Germline V gene data show CDR1 as SGHVS and CDR2 as FQNEAQ. V was clipped by 5 bases and J by 6 bases, with 16 bases between them. This CDR3 region has 14 residues. The CDR3 protein is CASSLSRTGPEAFF. The CDR3 DNA reads as TGTGCCAGCAGCCTTTCCCGAACAGGGCCTGAAGCTTTCTTT.

The V and J genes are TRBV6-5 and TRBJ1-5; D is unresolved. The germline gives CDR1 MNHEY, CDR2 SVGAGI. The CDR3 consists of 13 residues. Trimming left V 2 bases short and J 6 bases short, with 8 bases between. As DNA, the CDR3 is TGTGCCAGCAGTTACCGAGGTCTTCAGCCCCAGCATTTT. It specifies CASSYRGLQPQHF.

J is TRBJ1-2 and V is TRBV29-1; unclear D gene. This CDR3 has 11 amino acids. V lost 3 bases to trimming and J lost 5 bases, with 7 bases between them. Germline V gene data show CDR1 as SQVTM and CDR2 as ANQGSEA. Here the CDR3 reads CSVEREYGYTF. Written as DNA, the CDR3 is TGCAGCGTTGAGCGGGAATATGGCTACACCTTC.

This chain connects TRBV5-1 to TRBJ2-2, with D uncertain. Germline V lookup: CDR1 SGHRS, CDR2 YFSETQ. Trimming removed 5 bases at V and 3 bases at J, with 11 bases between. CDR3 size: 14 residues. CDR3 nucleotides: TGCGCCAGCAGTTCGGTTCGGGACACCGGGGAGCTGTTTTTT. Encoded protein: CASSSVRDTGELFF. The variable domain in full, completed from reference TRBV5-1 and TRBJ2-2, reads KAGVTQTPRYLIKTRGQQVTLSCSPISGHRSVSWYQQTPGQGLQFLFEYFSETQRNKGNFPGRFSGRQFSNSRSEMNVSTLELGDSALYLCASSSVRDTGELFFGEGSRLTVL.

The chain has TRBV19 and TRBJ2-1, with D tentatively TRBD1 (6 bases). Germline V gene data show CDR1 as LNHDA and CDR2 as SQIVND (reference sequence). This CDR3 region has 13 residues. V gave up 4 bases and J gave up 6 bases, with 10 bases separating them. CDR3 amino acids: CASSRAGVNEQFF. Here the CDR3 DNA reads TGTGCCAGTAGTAGGGCAGGGGTCAATGAGCAGTTCTTC.

The V call is TRBV27, the J call TRBJ2-7; D gene ambiguous. V was cut by 3 bases and J by 2 bases, with 8 bases left in between. The CDR3 length is 13 residues. Germline CDR1 reads MNHEY; CDR2 reads SMNVEV (reference sequence). The CDR3 DNA sequence: TGTGCCAGCAGTTTCGCAGGTCCCTACGAGCAGTACTTC. This sequence encodes CASSFAGPYEQYF.

J is TRBJ2-7 and V is TRBV19, with 7 bases identical to TRBD1. Losses at the gene ends were 5 bases for V and 4 bases for J; bases not matched to a gene: 8. In germline, CDR1 is LNHDA, CDR2 SQIVND (reference sequence). CDR3 length: 14 amino acids. As DNA, the CDR3 is TGTGCCAGTAGTGGAGACAGGGTGGGTTACGAGCAGTACTTC. This encodes CASSGDRVGYEQYF.

The V call is TRBV13, the J call TRBJ2-1; possibly TRBD2 for D (7 bases). The CDR3 is 15 amino acids. Trimming shortened V by 5 bases and J by 9 bases, and 20 bases separated the two germline ends. Germline assignment: CDR1 PRHDT and CDR2 FYEKMQ (reference sequence). The CDR3: CASSKGRGGLVEQFF. For the CDR3, the DNA is TGTGCCAGCAGCAAAGGGAGGGGGGGCCTCGTTGAGCAGTTCTTC.

The chain has TRBV7-2 and TRBJ1-2; 8 positions agree with TRBD1. V lost 3 bases, J lost 0 bases, and 6 bases stayed unmatched. Germline loops: CDR1 SGHTA, CDR2 FQGNSA. The CDR3 is 16 residues long. The CDR3 is CASSLTGVETNYGYTF. CDR3 coding DNA: TGTGCCAGCAGCTTGACAGGGGTGGAAACTAACTATGGCTACACCTTC. The whole variable domain, filled in from reference TRBV7-2 and TRBJ1-2, reads GAGVSQSPSNKVTEKGKDVELRCDPISGHTALYWYRQSLGQGLEFLIYFQGNSAPDKSGLPSDRFSAERTGGSVSTLTIQRTQQEDSAVYLCASSLTGVETNYGYTFGSGTRLTVV.

This chain uses TRBV19 with TRBJ2-3; 11 bases align to TRBD2. V was pared by 5 bases and J by 5 bases, with 12 bases of the junction left unmatched. This CDR3 has 17 residues. Germline values: CDR1 LNHDA, CDR2 SQIVND (reference sequence). The CDR3 sequence is CASSPPYGTSGVDTQYF. The CDR3 bases are TGTGCCAGTAGTCCACCATACGGGACTAGCGGTGTAGATACGCAGTATTTT. The complete variable domain, with remaining parts taken from reference TRBV19 and TRBJ2-3, reads DGGITQSPKYLFRKEGQNVTLSCEQNLNHDAMYWYRQDPGQGLRLIYYSQIVNDFQKGDIAEGYSVSREKKESFPLTVTSAQKNPTAFYLCASSPPYGTSGVDTQYFGPGTRLTVL.

This chain uses TRBV27 with TRBJ2-3; 8 bases map to TRBD2. The germline V gene has CDR1 MNHEY and CDR2 SMNVEV (reference sequence). The CDR3 covers 19 residues. J gave up 2 bases and V 0 bases, and 13 bases lay outside the gene matches. CDR3 region: CASSLSLPVGLEYTDTQYF. DNA of the CDR3: TGTGCCAGCAGTTTATCTCTCCCGGTGGGACTAGAATACACAGATACGCAGTATTTT.

There are a few counts of this clone. The V call is TRBV5-1, the J call TRBJ2-2, with no clear D. This CDR3 is 14 amino acids long. The germline V gene has CDR1 SGHRS and CDR2 YFSETQ. Trimming cost V 0 bases and J 5 bases, with 8 bases left between them. CDR3 region: CASSLDPRTGELFF. CDR3 DNA: TGCGCCAGCAGCTTGGATCCGAGGACCGGGGAGCTGTTTTTT.

The rearrangement uses TRBV15 and TRBJ2-4; D not certain. Per the germline V gene, CDR1 is LNHNV and CDR2 is YYDKDF (reference sequence). The CDR3 spans 15 residues. The V gene lost 3 bases and the J gene lost 4 bases, with 13 bases spanning the gap. The CDR3 sequence is CATSSSPSRKNIQYF. The CDR3 bases are TGTGCCACCAGCAGTTCCCCGAGTCGAAAAAACATTCAGTACTTC.

The gene calls are TRBV9 and TRBJ1-5; 7 nucleotides align to TRBD1. V lost 4 bases, J lost 7 bases, and 11 bases stayed unmatched. Germline V lookup: CDR1 SGDLS, CDR2 YYNGEE. The CDR3 is 15 residues long. The DNA for the CDR3 is TGTGCCAGCAGCCGTGATGACAGGGTTTGGCAGCCCCAGCATTTT. This translates into CASSRDDRVWQPQHF.